This T cell receptor beta chain was sequenced for a study of cytomegalovirus exposure and HLA in healthy donors. Study-level findings and limits: In an earlier analysis, about 87% or about 30%: the productive usage of most TCR beta V segments.

This clone was picked up many times. The antigen remains unidentified. The PCR contained 60 Vbeta and 13 Jbeta primers. Here immunoSEQ multiplex PCR was the method, and the copy in TCRdb shows in-frame clones only, minus some. The data hold more than 95,000 clones, with 60% to 85% observed a single time. This CDR3 has 18 amino acids. CDR1 MDHEN and CDR2 SYDVKM come from the germline V gene. V lost 2 bases and J lost 0, with 17 bases in between. The chain carries TRBV28 and TRBJ1-5; D is possibly TRBD1 (6 bases). The source material was PBMCs. This receptor was taken from a male donor in good health and CMV-seronegative. CDR3 DNA sequence: TGTGCCAGCAGTTTACGGGGGGCGAATCCTAATAGCAATCAGCCCCAGCATTTT. Translation gives CASSLRGANPNSNQPQHF.